The clone carrying this T cell receptor (beta chain) came up a few times. The antigen is undetermined. CDR1 is GTSNPN and CDR2 is SVGIG in the germline V gene (reference sequence). V was pared by 0 bases and J by 7 bases, with 15 bases between. The CDR3 has 14 amino acids. The data belong to a study of T-cell memory formation after mild COVID-19. On the study more broadly: TCR clusters showed largely donor specificity.

Study-level points and caveats: That cross-reactive memory joined was suggested by some responding clones appearing in pre-infection memory. Clones which contracted sat mainly in CM and EM if CD4+, and in EMRA if CD8+.

TCRdb fed the 5' RACE reads into MiXCR, producing one record per CDR3 protein. Here the sample spans roughly 130,000 distinct CDR3 sequences, 5% to 6.5% being singletons. V gene TRBV30 combines with J gene TRBJ2-5; the D gene could be TRBD1 or TRBD2 (5 bases each). Specimen: PBMCs or a T cell subset sorted from them (not recorded which). The receptor comes from an adult woman who had mild COVID-19 (a few samples of this study predate the infection). Cell type and time point are not known. The chain's CDR3 is CAWSVGTGRRTQYF. The CDR3 region has the DNA TGTGCCTGGAGTGTTGGCACGGGGCGACGGACCCAGTACTTC.